This TCR beta chain was sequenced for a study of blood T cell repertoires in COVID-19 (dated by TCRdb to the early 2020s). In the study overall: Collaborator samples came from the United States, Italy and Spain and covered acute and convalescent phases of COVID-19. The prospective study material was composed of cDNA or gDNA derived from T cells, B-cell-depleted T cells, or PBMCs. Subjects who had been exposed to COVID-19, were actively infected with it, or had recovered from it provided the deeply sampled blood TCRbeta repertoires that made up the dataset. The repertoires were released in a freely available public database intended as a resource for research on the immune response to SARS-CoV-2. Samples were obtained from the ongoing ImmuneRACE study (first 160 participants) and from some 1,300 subjects provided by 6 global collaborators. Nearly every sample came with metadata listing a de-identified subject ID, COVID-19 status, age in years and sex. Where available, HLA class I and class II types were obtained from metadata supplied by the sample provider rather than from assay-based typing.

TCRbeta CDR3 regions were amplified from genomic DNA by means of the immunoSEQ Assay, a bias-controlled multiplex PCR. Processing in the source paper ran as follows. The number of nucleated cells in each sample was estimated from the amplification of reference gene primers within the assay. To quantify the absolute abundance of each unique TCRbeta CDR3 rearrangement, sequence reads were collapsed and filtered. For each sample, productive Simpson clonality was calculated as the square root of Simpson's diversity index over productive rearrangements. TCRdb took this table from immuneACCESS and kept in-frame rearrangements with V and J called. Such tables lack part of the clones; where checked against another copy, unresolved V genes explain under half of the gap, and the rest is unexplained. V and J calls and clone size are as listed in that table; D and trimming were resolved from the DNA. The sample table contains 90,000 to 150,000 clones; only one count was recorded for about 85% of them. The top ten constitute around 9.9% of the sample.

As for this clone: The clone's antigen remains unknown. No per-base quality is available; no much larger clone lies one base away.

The collaborating institutions used their own protocols to collect whole blood in K2EDTA tubes. For TCRbeta analysis, collaborator samples were shipped as frozen whole blood, as isolated PBMCs, or as DNA extracted from either sample type. Trimming leaves V shorter by 5 bases and J shorter by 13 bases, with the junction holding 8 bases beyond the gene matches. Measured from the cysteine to the phenylalanine, the CDR3 is 14 residues long. The only DNA kept is the CDR3, 42 bases in frame from the first base. From a lookup of the germline V gene, CDR1 and CDR2 are MDHEN and SYDVKM. On the study overall, not on this receptor specifically: The quantity of clinical and demographic metadata differed by source and by participant and was supplied without curation.

This sequence was found in an elderly man with acute or convalescent COVID-19. The chain is made from TRBV28 and TRBJ2-5; the central 15 bases match TRBD2. The sample comprised peripheral blood. In nucleotides, the sequence is TGTGCCAGCAGTCCCGGACTAGCGGGAGGGCCCCCGTACTTC. This translates into CASSPGLAGGPPYF.